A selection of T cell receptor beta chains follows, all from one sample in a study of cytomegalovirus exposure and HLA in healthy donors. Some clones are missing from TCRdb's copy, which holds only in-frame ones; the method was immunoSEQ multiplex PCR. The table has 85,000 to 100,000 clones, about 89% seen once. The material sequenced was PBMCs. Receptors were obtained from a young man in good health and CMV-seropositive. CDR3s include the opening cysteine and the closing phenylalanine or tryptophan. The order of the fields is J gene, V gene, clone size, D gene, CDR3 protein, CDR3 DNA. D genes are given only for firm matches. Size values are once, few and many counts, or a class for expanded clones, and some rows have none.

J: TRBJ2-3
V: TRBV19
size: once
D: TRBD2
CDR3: CASSTRTSGRLDTQYF
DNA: TGTGCCAGTAGTACCCGGACTAGCGGGAGGCTGGATACGCAGTATTTT

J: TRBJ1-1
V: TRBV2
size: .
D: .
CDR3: CASSGLSGTEAFF
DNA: TGTGCCAGCAGTGGGCTTTCTGGCACTGAAGCTTTCTTT

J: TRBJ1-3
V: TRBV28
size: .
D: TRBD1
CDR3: CASRRMGQEGNTIYF
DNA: TGTGCCAGCAGAAGAATGGGACAGGAGGGAAACACCATATATTTT

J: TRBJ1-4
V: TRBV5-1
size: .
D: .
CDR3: CASSPVATNEKLFF
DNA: TGCGCCAGCAGCCCGGTTGCAACTAATGAAAAACTGTTTTTT

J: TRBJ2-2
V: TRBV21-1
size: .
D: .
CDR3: CASNVAGYHTGELFF
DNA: TGTGCCAGCAACGTAGCGGGTTACCACACCGGGGAGCTGTTTTTT

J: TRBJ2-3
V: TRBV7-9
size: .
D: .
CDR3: CASGGAGSTDTQYF
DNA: TGTGCCAGCGGGGGGGCGGGAAGCACAGATACGCAGTATTTT

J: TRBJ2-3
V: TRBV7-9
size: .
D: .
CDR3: CASSPRGGVPDTQYF
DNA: TGTGCCAGCAGCCCACGAGGGGGGGTCCCAGATACGCAGTATTTT

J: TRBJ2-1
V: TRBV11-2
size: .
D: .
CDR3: CASNEDRYNEQFF
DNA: TGTGCCAGCAACGAGGACAGATACAATGAGCAGTTCTTC

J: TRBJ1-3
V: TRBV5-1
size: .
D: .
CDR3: CASSFGAGNTIYF
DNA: TGCGCCAGCAGCTTCGGGGCTGGAAACACCATATATTTT

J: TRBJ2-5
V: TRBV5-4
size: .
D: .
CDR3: CASSLGREWTQYF
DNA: TGTGCCAGCAGCTTGGGTAGGGAGTGGACCCAGTACTTC

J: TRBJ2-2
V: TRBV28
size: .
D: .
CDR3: CASSLLATGELFF
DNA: TGTGCCAGCAGTTTACTAGCGACGGGGGAGCTGTTTTTT

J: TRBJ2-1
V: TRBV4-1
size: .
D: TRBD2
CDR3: CASSSWTSGSYNEQFF
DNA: TGCGCCAGCAGCTCCTGGACTAGCGGCTCCTACAATGAGCAGTTCTTC

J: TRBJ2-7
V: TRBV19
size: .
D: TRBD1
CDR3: CASSILGQGAASYEQYF
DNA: TGTGCCAGTAGTATATTGGGGCAGGGGGCGGCAAGCTACGAGCAGTACTTC

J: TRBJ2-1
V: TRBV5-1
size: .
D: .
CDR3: CASSPTLNEQFF
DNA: TGCGCCAGCAGCCCTACTCTCAATGAGCAGTTCTTC

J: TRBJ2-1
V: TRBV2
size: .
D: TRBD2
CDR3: CASRTSGGINEQFF
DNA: TGTGCCAGCAGGACTAGCGGGGGGATTAATGAGCAGTTCTTC

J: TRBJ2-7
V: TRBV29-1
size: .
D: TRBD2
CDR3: CSVDSYSGGSYEQYF
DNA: TGCAGCGTTGATTCATATAGCGGGGGGTCCTACGAGCAGTACTTC

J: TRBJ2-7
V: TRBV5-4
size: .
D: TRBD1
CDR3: CASSRTGMNGEQYF
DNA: TGTGCCAGCAGCCGGACAGGGATGAACGGCGAGCAGTACTTC

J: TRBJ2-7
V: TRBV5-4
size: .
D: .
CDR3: CASSLGSSYEQYF
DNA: TGTGCCAGCAGCTTGGGTTCTAGCTACGAGCAGTACTTC

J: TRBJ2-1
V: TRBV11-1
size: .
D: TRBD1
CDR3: CASRGTGGDEQFF
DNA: TGTGCCAGCAGGGGGACAGGGGGCGATGAGCAGTTCTTC

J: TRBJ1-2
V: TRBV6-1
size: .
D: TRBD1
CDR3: CASRDRNNYGYTF
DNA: TGTGCCAGCAGGGACAGGAATAACTATGGCTACACCTTC

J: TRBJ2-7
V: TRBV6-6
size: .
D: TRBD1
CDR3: CASSQRTGASYEQYF
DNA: TGTGCCAGCAGCCAAAGGACAGGGGCCTCCTACGAGCAGTACTTC

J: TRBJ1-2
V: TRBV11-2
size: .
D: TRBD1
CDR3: CASTPRGGQGSWGSYTF
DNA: TGTGCCAGCACACCCCGAGGGGGACAGGGGAGCTGGGGGAGCTACACCTTC